This T cell receptor beta chain is drawn from a study of blood T cell repertoires in COVID-19. Study details: The origin of the acute and convalescent COVID-19 samples was the United States, Italy and Spain.

In the study's own analysis: Scientists estimated how many nucleated cells there were by amplifying reference gene primers. Repertoires were generated with immunoSEQ multiplex PCR, while TCRdb's copy carries only in-frame clones and drops some. Clone size and the V and J calls come from that table; the DNA yielded D and trimming. Among roughly 130,000 clones listed, over 80% were seen once. Which cohort a participant joined came from the clinical history participants gave. This clonotype was sampled from a young woman who had recovered from COVID-19. Material for sequencing was PBMCs or T cells enriched from blood (not recorded which).

CDR3 in DNA: TGTGCCAGCAGACTGACTGCCTCCCAGGGGCACGAGCAGTACTTC. This sequence encodes CASRLTASQGHEQYF. V usage is TRBV11-2 and J usage is TRBJ2-7, with TRBD1 as a possible D gene (6 bases). Germline assignment: CDR1 SGHAT and CDR2 FQNNGV. The CDR3 has 15 amino acids. V lost 6 bases and J lost 5, with 20 bases in between.